This T cell receptor beta chain stems from a study of Graves' ophthalmopathy and Graves' hyperthyroidism. The authors amplified TCR beta CDR3 regions, and they did so from RNA transcripts for repertoire sequencing. The authors performed first-round RT-PCR with HTBI primers and then a second-round multiplex PCR. From the multiplex PCR reads, TCRdb called clonotypes with MiXCR, one entry per CDR3 protein. The table has 400,000 or so distinct CDR3 sequences, about 18% seen once. This CDR3 has 15 amino acids. Germline V gene data show CDR1 as MGHDK and CDR2 as SYGVNS. V lost 1 base and J lost 9, with 19 bases in between. Study-wide results and limits: Detected in blood as well were most expanded thyroid clonotypes with frequency above 0.001.

This clonotype has at least ten counts. Its antigen is currently unknown. The sequence derives from an adult woman with stable Graves' hyperthyroidism. The sample taken for sequencing was peripheral blood. The chain uses TRBV25-1 and TRBJ2-7; D is perhaps TRBD1 or TRBD2 (5 bases each). The CDR3 DNA sequence: TGTGCCAGCAGTGAATTTGCAGGGAGCCCCGTTGTGCAGTACTTC. It translates to CASSEFAGSPVVQYF.